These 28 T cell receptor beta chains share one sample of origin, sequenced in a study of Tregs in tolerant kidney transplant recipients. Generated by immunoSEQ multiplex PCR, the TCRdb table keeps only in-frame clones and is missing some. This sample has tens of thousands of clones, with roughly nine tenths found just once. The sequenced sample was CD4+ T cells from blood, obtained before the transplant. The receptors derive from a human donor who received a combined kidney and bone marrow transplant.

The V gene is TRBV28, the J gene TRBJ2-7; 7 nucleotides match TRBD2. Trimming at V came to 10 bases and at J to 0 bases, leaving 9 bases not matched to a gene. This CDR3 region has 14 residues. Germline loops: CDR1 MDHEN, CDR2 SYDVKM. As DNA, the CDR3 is TGTGCCACCCAGGAGGGAGGGCCCTCCTACGAGCAGTACTTC. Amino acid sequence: CATQEGGPSYEQYF.

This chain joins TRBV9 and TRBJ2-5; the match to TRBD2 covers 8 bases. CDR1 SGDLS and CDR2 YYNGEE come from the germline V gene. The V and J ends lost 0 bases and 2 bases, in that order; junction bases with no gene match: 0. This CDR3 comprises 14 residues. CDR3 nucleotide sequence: TGTGCCAGCAGCGTAGCGGGGGGGCAAGAGACCCAGTACTTC. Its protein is CASSVAGGQETQYF.

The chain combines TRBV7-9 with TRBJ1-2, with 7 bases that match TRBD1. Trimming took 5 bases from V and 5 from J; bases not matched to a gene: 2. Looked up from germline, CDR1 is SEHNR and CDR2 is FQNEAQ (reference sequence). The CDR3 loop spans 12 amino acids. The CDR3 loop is CASSRDRYGYTF. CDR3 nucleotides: TGTGCCAGCAGCCGGGACAGATATGGCTACACCTTC.

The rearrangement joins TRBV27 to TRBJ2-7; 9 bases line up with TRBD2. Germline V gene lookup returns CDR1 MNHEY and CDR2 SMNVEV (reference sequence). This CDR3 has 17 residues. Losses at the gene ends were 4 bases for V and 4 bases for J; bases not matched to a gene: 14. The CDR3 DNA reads TGTGCCAGCAGTTCTTCCGGGGGGACTAGCAGCCGATACGAGCAGTACTTC. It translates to CASSSSGGTSSRYEQYF.

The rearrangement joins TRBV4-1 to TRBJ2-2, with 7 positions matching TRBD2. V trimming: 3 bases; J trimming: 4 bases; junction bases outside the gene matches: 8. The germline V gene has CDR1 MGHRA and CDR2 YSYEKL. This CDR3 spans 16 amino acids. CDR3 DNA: TGCGCCAGCAGCCAGAAAACTAGCGTGGGCACCGGGGAGCTGTTTTTT. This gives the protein CASSQKTSVGTGELFF.

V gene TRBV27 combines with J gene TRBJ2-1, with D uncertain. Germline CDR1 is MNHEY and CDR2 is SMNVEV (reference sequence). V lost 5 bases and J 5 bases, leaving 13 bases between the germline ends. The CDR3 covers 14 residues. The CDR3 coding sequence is TGTGCCAGCAGTCCTAGACGGCCTCACAATGAGCAGTTCTTC. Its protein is CASSPRRPHNEQFF.

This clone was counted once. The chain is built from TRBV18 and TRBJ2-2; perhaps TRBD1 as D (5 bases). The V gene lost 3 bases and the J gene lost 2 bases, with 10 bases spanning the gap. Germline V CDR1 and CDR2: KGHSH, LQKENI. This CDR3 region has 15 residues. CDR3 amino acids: CASSPTEENTGELFF. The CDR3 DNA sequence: TGTGCCAGCTCACCGACAGAAGAAAACACCGGGGAGCTGTTTTTT.

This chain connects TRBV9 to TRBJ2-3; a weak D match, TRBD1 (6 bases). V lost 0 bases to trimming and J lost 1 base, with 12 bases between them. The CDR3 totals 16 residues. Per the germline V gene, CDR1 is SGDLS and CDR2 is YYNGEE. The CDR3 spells CASSVEGTYRTDTQYF. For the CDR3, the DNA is TGTGCCAGCAGCGTAGAAGGGACATATCGCACAGATACGCAGTATTTT.

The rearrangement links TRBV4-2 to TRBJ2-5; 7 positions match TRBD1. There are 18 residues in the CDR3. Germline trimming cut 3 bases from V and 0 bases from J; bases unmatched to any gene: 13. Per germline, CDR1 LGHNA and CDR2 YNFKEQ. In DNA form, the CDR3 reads TGTGCCAGCAGCCAGGATCTATCGGGACAGAGCTACCAAGAGACCCAGTACTTC. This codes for CASSQDLSGQSYQETQYF.

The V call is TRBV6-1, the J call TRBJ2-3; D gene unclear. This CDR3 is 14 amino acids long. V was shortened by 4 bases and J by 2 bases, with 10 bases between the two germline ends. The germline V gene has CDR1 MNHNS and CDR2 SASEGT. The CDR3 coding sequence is TGTGCCAGCAGTGTCGGTAGAGACACAGATACGCAGTATTTT. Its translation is CASSVGRDTDTQYF.

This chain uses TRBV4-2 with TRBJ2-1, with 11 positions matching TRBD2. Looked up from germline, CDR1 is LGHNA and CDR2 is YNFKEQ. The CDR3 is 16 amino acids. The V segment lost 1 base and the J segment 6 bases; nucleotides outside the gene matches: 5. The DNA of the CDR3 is TGTGCCAGCAGCCAAGCTACTAGCGGGAGATCCAATGAGCAGTTCTTC. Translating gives CASSQATSGRSNEQFF.

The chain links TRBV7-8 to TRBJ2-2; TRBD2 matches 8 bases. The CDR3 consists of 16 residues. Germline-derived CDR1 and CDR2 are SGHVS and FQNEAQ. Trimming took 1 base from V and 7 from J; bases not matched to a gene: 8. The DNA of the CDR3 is TGTGCCAGCAGCTTAGACCAGCGGGAGTTTGTCGGGGAGCTGTTTTTT. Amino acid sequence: CASSLDQREFVGELFF.

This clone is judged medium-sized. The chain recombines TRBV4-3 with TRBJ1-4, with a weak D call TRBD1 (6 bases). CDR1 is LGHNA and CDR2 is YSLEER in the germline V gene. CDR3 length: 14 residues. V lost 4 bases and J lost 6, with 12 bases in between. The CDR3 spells CASSRGGADEKLFF. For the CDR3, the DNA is TGCGCCAGCAGCCGAGGGGGGGCAGATGAAAAACTGTTTTTT.

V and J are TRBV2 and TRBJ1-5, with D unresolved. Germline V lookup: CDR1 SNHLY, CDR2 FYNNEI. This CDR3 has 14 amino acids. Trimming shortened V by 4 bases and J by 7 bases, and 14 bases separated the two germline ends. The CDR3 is CASSAEGWGQPQHF. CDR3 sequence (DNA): TGTGCCAGCAGTGCTGAGGGCTGGGGACAGCCCCAGCATTTT.

The CDR3 DNA reads TGCGCCAGCAGCCCCACCGGCGGGGTTAATGGCTACACCTTC. Translating gives CASSPTGGVNGYTF. V usage is TRBV4-3 and J usage is TRBJ1-2; D is unresolved. With 4 bases removed from V and 6 bases from J, the gap between germline ends came to 15 bases. Germline-derived CDR1 and CDR2 are LGHNA and YSLEER. The CDR3 has 14 residues.

The CDR3 reads CASSVEQGDAQTEKLFF. CDR3 DNA sequence: TGTGCCAGCAGCGTAGAACAGGGGGACGCTCAGACTGAAAAACTGTTTTTT. The chain links TRBV9 to TRBJ1-4; 8 nucleotides line up with TRBD1. There are 17 residues in the CDR3. Germline V gene data show CDR1 as SGDLS and CDR2 as YYNGEE. V was pared by 0 bases and J by 7 bases, with 11 bases of the junction left unmatched.

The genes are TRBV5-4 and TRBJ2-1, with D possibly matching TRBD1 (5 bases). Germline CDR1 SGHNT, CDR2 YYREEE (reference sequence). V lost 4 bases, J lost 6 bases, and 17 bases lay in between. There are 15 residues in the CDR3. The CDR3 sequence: CASSKSVGRSNEQFF. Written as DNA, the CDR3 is TGTGCCAGCAGCAAGAGTGTGGGGCGGTCCAATGAGCAGTTCTTC.

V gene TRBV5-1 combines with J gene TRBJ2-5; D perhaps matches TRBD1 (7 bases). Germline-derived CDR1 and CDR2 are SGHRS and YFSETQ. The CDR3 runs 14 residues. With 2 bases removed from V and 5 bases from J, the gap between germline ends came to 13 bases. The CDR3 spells CASSFGRQGETQYF. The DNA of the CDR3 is TGCGCCAGCAGCTTCGGGAGACAGGGTGAGACCCAGTACTTC.

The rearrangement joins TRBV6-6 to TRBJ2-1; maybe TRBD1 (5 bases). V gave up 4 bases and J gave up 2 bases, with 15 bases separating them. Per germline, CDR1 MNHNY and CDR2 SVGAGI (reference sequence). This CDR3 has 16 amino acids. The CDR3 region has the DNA TGTGCCAGCAGTTGGAAAAGCCAACAGGCCTACAATGAGCAGTTCTTC. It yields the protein CASSWKSQQAYNEQFF.

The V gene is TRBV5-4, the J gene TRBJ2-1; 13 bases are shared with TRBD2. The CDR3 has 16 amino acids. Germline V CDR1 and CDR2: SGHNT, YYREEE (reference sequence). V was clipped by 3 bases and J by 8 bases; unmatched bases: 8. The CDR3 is CASSSGTSGITDEQFF. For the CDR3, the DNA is TGTGCCAGCAGCTCAGGGACTAGCGGGATCACCGATGAGCAGTTCTTC. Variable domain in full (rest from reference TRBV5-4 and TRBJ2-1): ETGVTQSPTHLIKTRGQQVTLRCSSQSGHNTVSWYQQALGQGPQFIFQYYREEENGRGNFPPRFSGLQFPNYSSELNVNALELDDSALYLCASSSGTSGITDEQFFGPGTRLTVL.

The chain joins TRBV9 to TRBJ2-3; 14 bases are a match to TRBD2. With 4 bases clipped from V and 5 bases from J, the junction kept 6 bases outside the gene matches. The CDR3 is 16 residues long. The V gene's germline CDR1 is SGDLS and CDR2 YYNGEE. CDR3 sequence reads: CASSTRLAGGLDTQYF. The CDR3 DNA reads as TGTGCCAGCAGCACCCGACTAGCGGGAGGGTTAGATACGCAGTATTTT.

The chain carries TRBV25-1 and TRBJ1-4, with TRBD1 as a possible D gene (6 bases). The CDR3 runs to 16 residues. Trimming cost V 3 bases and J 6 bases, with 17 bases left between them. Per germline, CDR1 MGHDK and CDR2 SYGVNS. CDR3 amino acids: CASSDLVTGSYEKLFF. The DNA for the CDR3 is TGTGCCAGCAGTGACCTTGTCACAGGGTCGTATGAAAAACTGTTTTTT.

The CDR3 sequence is CASSIGTGVNEQFF. Written as DNA, the CDR3 is TGTGCCAGTAGTATAGGGACAGGGGTGAATGAGCAGTTCTTC. The J gene is TRBJ2-1, the V gene TRBV19; TRBD1 agrees at 9 bases. V trimming: 1 base; J trimming: 7 bases; junction bases outside the gene matches: 2. The CDR3 has 14 amino acids. CDR1 and CDR2 (germline): LNHDA, SQIVND (reference sequence).

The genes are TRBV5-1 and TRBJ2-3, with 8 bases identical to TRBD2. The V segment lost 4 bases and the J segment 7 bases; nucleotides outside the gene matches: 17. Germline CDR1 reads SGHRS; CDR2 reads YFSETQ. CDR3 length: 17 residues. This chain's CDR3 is CASSRRIAGTSDNTQYF. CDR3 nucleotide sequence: TGCGCCAGCAGCCGCCGGATAGCGGGGACATCAGACAATACGCAGTATTTT.

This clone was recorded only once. The CDR3 coding sequence is TGTGCCAGCACGACTAGCGGGATAAACTACGAGCAGTACTTC. Its translation: CASTTSGINYEQYF. The V call is TRBV18, the J call TRBJ2-7; TRBD2 aligns across 11 bases. V lost 8 bases to trimming and J lost 3 bases; unmatched junction nucleotides: 6. The CDR3 spans 14 residues. CDR1 and CDR2 (germline): KGHSH, LQKENI.

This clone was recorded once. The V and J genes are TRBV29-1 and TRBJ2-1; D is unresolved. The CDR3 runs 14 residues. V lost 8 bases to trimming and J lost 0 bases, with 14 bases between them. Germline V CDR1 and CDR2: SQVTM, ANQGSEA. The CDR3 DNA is TGCAGCTCCTCGGGTACCTACTCCTACAATGAGCAGTTCTTC. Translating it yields CSSSGTYSYNEQFF.

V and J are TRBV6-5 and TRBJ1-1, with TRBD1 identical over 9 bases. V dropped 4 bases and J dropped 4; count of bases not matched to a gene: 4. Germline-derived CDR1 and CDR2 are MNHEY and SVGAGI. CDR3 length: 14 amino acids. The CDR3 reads CASSSGQGSTEAFF. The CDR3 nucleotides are TGTGCCAGCAGTTCGGGACAGGGTAGCACTGAAGCTTTCTTT.

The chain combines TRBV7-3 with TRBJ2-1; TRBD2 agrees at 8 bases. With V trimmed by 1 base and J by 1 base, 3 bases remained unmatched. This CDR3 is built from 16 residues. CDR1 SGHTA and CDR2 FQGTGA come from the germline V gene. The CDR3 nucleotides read TGTGCCAGCAGCTTAAGGGCGGGAGGTTCCTACAATGAGCAGTTCTTC. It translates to CASSLRAGGSYNEQFF.